This entry lists 15 T cell receptor beta chains sequenced from one sample in a study of blood T cell repertoires in COVID-19. Profiling relied on immunoSEQ multiplex PCR, and the TCRdb table lists in-frame clones only, not all of them. The sample yields more than 200,000 clones, 75% to 90% seen once. Sequencing input: peripheral blood. The receptors were sampled from a man aged 25-45 years with COVID-19, enrolled during active disease.

The chain uses TRBV5-4 and TRBJ1-6; 12 bases map to TRBD1. CDR3 length equals 16 residues. CDR1 SGHNT and CDR2 YYREEE come from the germline V gene (reference sequence). J was trimmed by 9 bases and V by 1 base; bases with no gene match: 5. This chain's CDR3 is CASSLPGTGGGSPLHF. The CDR3 DNA reads TGTGCCAGCAGCTTGCCAGGGACAGGGGGCGGTTCACCCCTCCACTTT.

V is TRBV28 and J is TRBJ2-2; TRBD2 matches at 9 bases. Trimming cost V 0 bases and J 4 bases; bases outside gene matches: 9. The CDR3 extends over 18 amino acids. Germline loops: CDR1 MDHEN, CDR2 SYDVKM. The CDR3 bases are TGTGCCAGCAGTTTATGGGTAGCGGGAGCGGCGGGCACCGGGGAGCTGTTTTTT. This translates into CASSLWVAGAAGTGELFF.

The genes are TRBV27 and TRBJ2-3; 11 bases are shared with TRBD2. The CDR3 contains 16 residues. Trimming took 6 bases from V and 4 from J; bases not matched to a gene: 9. Germline V CDR1 and CDR2: MNHEY, SMNVEV (reference sequence). The CDR3 DNA follows: TGTGCCAGCAGGCAACGGACTAGCGGGTTATCAGATACGCAGTATTTT. Protein sequence: CASRQRTSGLSDTQYF.

J is TRBJ1-1 and V is TRBV19, with D tentatively TRBD1 (5 bases). The CDR3 has 15 amino acids. In germline, CDR1 is LNHDA, CDR2 SQIVND (reference sequence). Trimming pared 3 bases from V and 4 bases from J, leaving 15 bases between. CDR3 bases: TGTGCCAGTAGTATCCGGGTCAGGGTAATCACTGAAGCTTTCTTT. Translation gives CASSIRVRVITEAFF.

The J gene is TRBJ2-1, the V gene TRBV7-9; 15 positions agree with TRBD2. CDR3 length: 17 residues. In germline, CDR1 is SEHNR, CDR2 FQNEAQ (reference sequence). The junction had 9 bases not matched to a gene; V was cut back by 5 bases and J by 7 bases. The CDR3 spells CASSPTAGTSGRNEQFF. CDR3 nucleotide sequence: TGTGCCAGCAGCCCGACCGCCGGGACTAGCGGGAGGAATGAGCAGTTCTTC.

The CDR3 here is CASSERRTGGTEAFF. For the CDR3, the DNA is TGTGCCAGCAGCGAGCGACGTACAGGGGGCACTGAAGCTTTCTTT. This chain links TRBV7-9 with TRBJ1-1; 8 positions match TRBD1. Germline V CDR1 and CDR2: SEHNR, FQNEAQ (reference sequence). The ends lost 5 bases at V and 4 bases at J; junction bases unmatched: 9. CDR3 length equals 15 residues.

This CDR3 is CAIMLGTSGSSDTQYF. The DNA for the CDR3 is TGTGCCATCATGTTGGGAACTAGCGGGAGTTCAGATACGCAGTATTTT. The chain combines TRBV10-3 with TRBJ2-3, with 11 bases matching TRBD2. The CDR3 has 16 amino acids. Trimming at V came to 7 bases and at J to 4 bases, leaving 10 bases not matched to a gene. Germline CDR1 is ENHRY and CDR2 is SYGVKD.

The chain links TRBV11-3 to TRBJ2-1; D might be TRBD2 (6 bases). V lost 1 base, J lost 7 bases, and 17 bases lay in between. Germline assignment: CDR1 SGHNT and CDR2 YENEEA. This CDR3 is built from 16 residues. CDR3 in DNA: TGTGCCAGCAGCTTAGGCGGGACTCCGGCGGGTAATGAGCAGTTCTTC. Translation: CASSLGGTPAGNEQFF.

This clone has just one count. The J gene is TRBJ2-2, the V gene TRBV29-1; the match to TRBD2 covers 8 bases. The V gene's germline CDR1 is SQVTM and CDR2 ANQGSEA. The CDR3 loop spans 15 amino acids. J lost 3 bases, V lost 4 bases, and 7 bases had no gene match. CDR3 DNA sequence: TGCAGCGTTGCTCTACTAGCGGAGGACACCGGGGAGCTGTTTTTT. It encodes CSVALLAEDTGELFF.

CDR3 loop: CASSPLGRQGLTYEQYF. The CDR3 bases are TGTGCCAGCAGCCCCCTAGGGCGACAGGGTTTAACCTACGAGCAGTACTTC. This chain joins TRBV7-2 and TRBJ2-7; 7 bases map to TRBD1. Germline CDR1 and CDR2: SGHTA and FQGNSA. This CDR3 region has 17 residues. Unmatched junction bases numbered 15, after V lost 5 bases and J lost 2 bases. Using reference TRBV7-2 and TRBJ2-7 for the parts outside the CDR3, the full variable domain is GAGVSQSPSNKVTEKGKDVELRCDPISGHTALYWYRQSLGQGLEFLIYFQGNSAPDKSGLPSDRFSAERTGGSVSTLTIQRTQQEDSAVYLCASSPLGRQGLTYEQYFGPGTRLTVT.

The CDR3 sequence is CASSHPLAASYNEQFF. Here the CDR3 DNA reads TGTGCCAGTAGCCACCCCCTAGCGGCTTCCTACAATGAGCAGTTCTTC. J is TRBJ2-1 and V is TRBV19, with 7 nucleotides matching TRBD2. The CDR3 is made up of 16 amino acids. V trimming: 6 bases; J trimming: 1 base; junction bases outside the gene matches: 9. Germline CDR1 is LNHDA and CDR2 is SQIVND (reference sequence).

The chain links TRBV18 to TRBJ1-5; D is unresolved. This CDR3 is built from 15 residues. The V and J ends lost 1 base and 3 bases respectively, with 10 bases between them. Germline CDR1 is KGHSH and CDR2 is LQKENI. CDR3 loop: CASSPLGGNNQPQHF. CDR3 bases: TGTGCCAGCTCACCACTCGGAGGAAACAATCAGCCCCAGCATTTT.

As DNA, the CDR3 is TGCGCCAGCAGCCCTACGACAGACCAGTATGGCTACACCTTC. Protein: CASSPTTDQYGYTF. The chain combines TRBV4-3 with TRBJ1-2, with TRBD1 as a possible D gene (5 bases). This CDR3 region has 14 residues. Per germline, CDR1 LGHNA and CDR2 YSLEER. Trimming removed 4 bases at V and 5 bases at J, with 14 bases between.

This clone was recorded a few times. This chain links TRBV3-1 (or the pseudogene TRBV3-2) with TRBJ2-3; 8 nucleotides line up with TRBD2. CDR1 and CDR2 (germline): LGHDT, YNNKEL (reference sequence). Trimming at V came to 4 bases and at J to 3 bases, leaving 6 bases not matched to a gene. This CDR3 comprises 15 residues. This chain's CDR3 is CASSPSGSLTDTQYF. The CDR3 DNA is TGTGCCAGCAGCCCGAGCGGGAGTTTGACAGATACGCAGTATTTT.

The chain carries TRBV19 and TRBJ2-1; 14 bases map to TRBD2. V lost 3 bases, J lost 7 bases, and 5 bases stayed unmatched. The V gene's germline CDR1 is LNHDA and CDR2 SQIVND (reference sequence). The CDR3 runs to 16 residues. The CDR3 DNA reads TGTGCCAGTAGTATTTTCGGGACTAGCGGGAGAAATGAGCAGTTCTTC. Its protein product is CASSIFGTSGRNEQFF.